These T cell receptor beta chains were read from a single sample in a study of CD8+ T cells in alopecia areata. The method was immunoSEQ multiplex PCR; TCRdb's version includes in-frame clones alone and lacks a portion of them. The sample consists of approximately 210,000 clones, 64% of them appearing once. The material was CD4+ T cells sorted from blood, obtained at week 4, from a patient treated with tofacitinib. These receptor sequences come from a human donor with alopecia areata. Both conserved end residues are part of each CDR3. A D gene is named only where the DNA matches it firmly. Not all rows give a size; the values are once, few, many and, for expanded clones, a class.

v_call	j_call	d_call	clone_size	cdr3_aa	cdr3_nt
TRBV4-1	TRBJ2-1	TRBD2	few	CASSGLAGAPIF	TGCGCCAGCAGCGGACTAGCGGGGGCCCCAATCTTC
TRBV7-9	TRBJ2-7	TRBD2	-	CASSLASGTYEQYF	TGTGCCAGCAGCTTAGCTAGCGGGACCTACGAGCAGTACTTC
TRBV4-3	TRBJ1-5	-	-	CASSQGQGNQPQHF	TGCGCCAGCAGCCAGGGTCAGGGCAATCAGCCCCAGCATTTT
TRBV6-6	TRBJ1-2	-	-	CAGTRDSNYGYTF	TGTGCCGGAACCCGGGACTCTAACTATGGCTACACCTTC
TRBV7-2	TRBJ1-1	-	few	CASSSRAALTEAFF	TGTGCCAGCAGCTCACGGGCCGCGCTAACTGAAGCTTTCTTT
TRBV7-2	TRBJ2-4	-	-	CASSPALAKNIQYF	TGTGCCAGCAGCCCCGCCCTAGCCAAAAACATTCAGTACTTC
TRBV18	TRBJ1-3	-	-	CASSPPTRNTIYF	TGTGCCAGCTCACCGCCAACTCGCAACACCATATATTTT
TRBV27	TRBJ2-6	-	-	CASSLAHSGANVLTF	TGTGCCAGCAGTTTGGCCCACTCTGGGGCCAACGTCCTGACTTTC
TRBV7-8	TRBJ2-5	-	-	CASSLTETQYF	TGTGCCAGCAGCTTAACAGAGACCCAGTACTTC
TRBV23-1	TRBJ2-3	TRBD2	few	CASSQSDRGGACTDTQYF	TGCGCCAGCAGTCAATCCGATCGCGGGGGGGCGTGCACAGATACGCAGTATTTT
TRBV2	TRBJ2-2	-	-	CASSEGSNTGELFF	TGTGCCAGCAGTGAAGGGTCTAACACCGGGGAGCTGTTTTTT